Shown below are 27 T cell receptor beta chains from a single sample sequenced in a study of identical twins. One entry per CDR3 protein results from TCRdb running MiXCR on the 5' RACE reads. The data contain approximately 700,000 distinct CDR3 sequences, around 5.7% of them singletons. Source material: naive T cells sorted from blood. The receptors stem from a man younger than 30 in good health.

The rearrangement links TRBV28 to TRBJ2-4; possible D gene TRBD1, 6 bases. The CDR3 runs to 19 residues. Germline values: CDR1 MDHEN, CDR2 SYDVKM. The V gene lost 4 bases and the J gene lost 1 base, with 23 bases spanning the gap. DNA for the CDR3: TGTGCCAGCAGTTCGAGACAGGAGATAGAATTGACGGCCAAAAACATTCAGTACTTC. Protein: CASSSRQEIELTAKNIQYF.

This clonotype has only a few counts. The genes are TRBV11-2 and TRBJ2-1, with 9 bases that match TRBD2. V lost 4 bases and J lost 9; bases outside the gene matches: 19. Looked up from germline, CDR1 is SGHAT and CDR2 is FQNNGV. The CDR3 loop spans 18 amino acids. The CDR3 region has the DNA TGTGCCAGCAGCTCCTTGGCCGGGGGGAGCGGGAGGTGGTTTGAGCAGTTCTTC. Its translation is CASSSLAGGSGRWFEQFF.

This clonotype occurred a few times. The chain has TRBV5-1 and TRBJ2-1; 12 nucleotides align to TRBD1. Per the germline V gene, CDR1 is SGHRS and CDR2 is YFSETQ. The V and J ends lost 0 bases and 3 bases, in that order; junction bases with no gene match: 10. The CDR3 loop spans 19 amino acids. For the CDR3, the DNA is TGCGCCAGCAGCTTGGCCGGGACAGGGGGCGGGAGGGACTACAATGAGCAGTTCTTC. This encodes CASSLAGTGGGRDYNEQFF.

This clonotype was counted ten times or more. The chain is built from TRBV7-9 and TRBJ2-2; D gene uncertain. V gave up 1 base and J gave up 3 bases, with 9 bases separating them. This CDR3 region has 15 residues. The germline gives CDR1 SEHNR, CDR2 FQNEAQ (reference sequence). Written as DNA, the CDR3 is TGTGCCAGCAGCTTAGAGCCTAGGGACACCGGGGAGCTGTTTTTT. Encoded protein: CASSLEPRDTGELFF.

J is TRBJ1-1 and V is TRBV5-1; the D gene is possibly TRBD1 (5 bases). CDR3 length: 15 amino acids. V was trimmed by 0 bases and J by 6 bases, leaving 15 bases between them. CDR1 SGHRS and CDR2 YFSETQ come from the germline V gene. CDR3: CASSLASAGKAEAFF. The CDR3 bases are TGCGCCAGCAGCTTGGCCTCGGCAGGGAAAGCTGAAGCTTTCTTT.

At least ten counts were recorded for this clonotype. The chain recombines TRBV12-3 or TRBV12-4 with TRBJ1-6; the match to TRBD1 covers 12 bases. V shed 5 bases, J shed 10 bases, and the junction held 6 bases outside the gene matches. CDR3 length: 15 residues. The CDR3 nucleotides are TGTGCCAGCAGTCCTGGGACAGGGGGCCGGTCACCCCTCCACTTT. Protein: CASSPGTGGRSPLHF.

There are many counts of this clonotype. The gene calls are TRBV11-1 and TRBJ2-1; a possible D gene is TRBD2 (6 bases). This CDR3 spans 12 amino acids. In germline, CDR1 is SGHAT, CDR2 FQDESV (reference sequence). Trimming removed 5 bases from V and 8 bases from J, with 10 bases in between. The CDR3, as DNA: TGTGCCAGCAGCCGCGGGGAGGATGAGCAGTTCTTC. Translation gives CASSRGEDEQFF.

This clonotype was picked up many times. This chain joins TRBV20-1 and TRBJ2-7; 8 nucleotides agree with TRBD1. Germline trimming cut 6 bases from V and 4 bases from J; bases unmatched to any gene: 14. This CDR3 has 15 residues. CDR1 DFQATT and CDR2 SNEGSKA come from the germline V gene (reference sequence). The chain's CDR3 is CSAPDIRQGPYEQYF. Written as DNA, the CDR3 is TGCAGTGCCCCAGACATTCGACAGGGGCCTTACGAGCAGTACTTC.

A few counts support this clonotype. This chain joins TRBV24-1 and TRBJ2-1; D uncertain. Trimming took 6 bases from V and 6 from J, leaving 11 bases between them. The CDR3 is 13 amino acids. Germline assignment: CDR1 KGHDR and CDR2 SFDVKD. CDR3 loop: CATSSLGPNEQFF. The CDR3 DNA follows: TGTGCCACCAGTAGCTTAGGCCCCAATGAGCAGTTCTTC.

At least ten counts were recorded for this clonotype. The chain is built from TRBV27 and TRBJ2-1; D remains unclear. This CDR3 is built from 13 residues. The germline V and J ends were trimmed by 10 bases and 0 bases, with 10 bases remaining between them. Germline-derived CDR1 and CDR2 are MNHEY and SMNVEV (reference sequence). The CDR3 nucleotides read TGTGCCACAGCCGAGAACTCCTACAATGAGCAGTTCTTC. Amino acid sequence: CATAENSYNEQFF.

Ten or more counts support this clonotype. The CDR3 here is CASRRTSGRPILLNEQFF. The CDR3 DNA follows: TGTGCCAGCAGGAGGACTAGCGGGAGGCCTATACTCCTCAATGAGCAGTTCTTC. The chain is built from TRBV6-2 or TRBV6-3 and TRBJ2-1, with 14 bases matching TRBD2. This CDR3 spans 18 amino acids. The germline V gene encodes CDR1 MNHEY and CDR2 SVGEGT. V lost 6 bases, J lost 6 bases, and 13 bases stayed unmatched.

This clonotype showed up many times. The V call is TRBV12-3 or TRBV12-4, the J call TRBJ2-3, with D tentatively TRBD2 (5 bases). Trimming stripped 2 bases from V and 1 base from J, with 7 bases between. The CDR3 contains 14 residues. In nucleotides, the CDR3 is TGTGCCAGCAGTTTAAGTAGCGGCACAGATACGCAGTATTTT. This sequence encodes CASSLSSGTDTQYF.

This clonotype showed up many times. The chain uses TRBV5-1 and TRBJ2-3, with 16 bases aligning to TRBD2. Germline-derived CDR1 and CDR2 are SGHRS and YFSETQ. The CDR3 sequence is 17 residues long. Trimming cost V 3 bases and J 4 bases; bases outside gene matches: 5. The CDR3: CASSSGLAGGNADTQYF. For the CDR3, the DNA is TGCGCCAGCAGCTCGGGACTAGCGGGAGGGAATGCAGATACGCAGTATTTT.

There are a few counts of this clonotype. V is TRBV7-2 and J is TRBJ2-2; D ambiguous. Per the germline V gene, CDR1 is SGHTA and CDR2 is FQGNSA. Trimming cost V 2 bases and J 5 bases, with 6 bases left between them. The CDR3 length is 13 residues. The CDR3 protein is CASSLILTGELFF. The CDR3, as DNA: TGTGCCAGCAGCTTAATACTAACCGGGGAGCTGTTTTTT.

Comment on this clonotype: Likely a read error: the CDR3 ends without its conserved phenylalanine or tryptophan. The chain joins TRBV6-5 to TRBJ1-1; D is uncertain. The germline V and J ends were trimmed by 4 bases and 5 bases, with 8 bases remaining between them. The CDR3 runs to 12 residues. Looked up from germline, CDR1 is MNHEY and CDR2 is SVGAGI. CDR3 amino acids: CASSFWGTEAFC. CDR3 in DNA: TGTGCCAGCAGTTTTTGGGGTACTGAAGCTTTCTGT.

This clonotype was picked up many times. The genes are TRBV6-1 and TRBJ2-7; 10 bases align to TRBD2. CDR3 length equals 14 residues. The V segment lost 6 bases and the J segment 7 bases; nucleotides outside the gene matches: 9. Per the germline V gene, CDR1 is MNHNS and CDR2 is SASEGT. CDR3 sequence reads: CASRGLAASGEQYF. The CDR3 DNA reads TGTGCCAGCAGAGGACTAGCGGCATCGGGGGAGCAGTACTTC.

The chain recombines TRBV2 with TRBJ2-7, with unresolved D. Trimming stripped 9 bases from V and 1 base from J, with 16 bases between. Germline lookup yields CDR1 SNHLY and CDR2 FYNNEI. The CDR3 totals 14 residues. The CDR3 DNA is TGTGCCAGTACTTACCGGGTATCTTCCTACGAGCAGTACGTC. It is translated as CASTYRVSSYEQYV.

This clonotype was seen a handful of times. The chain has TRBV2 and TRBJ2-1; 10 nucleotides match TRBD2. This CDR3 region has 15 residues. Trimming at V came to 4 bases and at J to 9 bases, leaving 9 bases not matched to a gene. The germline CDR1 and CDR2 sequences are SNHLY and FYNNEI. The CDR3 DNA reads TGTGCCAGCAGTGGGCACCCTAGCGGGAGATTTGAGCAGTTCTTC. As protein: CASSGHPSGRFEQFF.

This chain connects TRBV19 to TRBJ2-7; D remains ambiguous. The V end was cut by 3 bases, the J end by 0 bases, with 9 bases between. Germline CDR1 reads LNHDA; CDR2 reads SQIVND (reference sequence). This CDR3 spans 14 amino acids. In nucleotides, the CDR3 is TGTGCCAGTAGTATGGCTTCCAGCTCCTACGAGCAGTACTTC. It is translated as CASSMASSSYEQYF.

This clonotype was seen ten or more times. The rearrangement uses TRBV12-3 or TRBV12-4 and TRBJ2-7; 7 bases fit TRBD2. The CDR3 extends over 13 amino acids. V was pared by 7 bases and J by 7 bases, with 10 bases of the junction left unmatched. The CDR3 sequence: CASTGTTSGEQYF. The CDR3 DNA is TGTGCCAGCACGGGGACTACCAGTGGGGAGCAGTACTTC.

This clonotype showed up many times. V usage is TRBV9 and J usage is TRBJ1-4; 8 bases agree with TRBD1. This CDR3 is built from 14 residues. Per the germline V gene, CDR1 is SGDLS and CDR2 is YYNGEE. Trimming took 4 bases from V and 6 from J; bases not matched to a gene: 5. CDR3 loop: CASSPLQGDEKLFF. In DNA form, the CDR3 reads TGTGCCAGCAGCCCTCTACAGGGGGATGAAAAACTGTTTTTT.

This clonotype appeared many times. The chain has TRBV10-3 and TRBJ1-1, with TRBD1 matching 7 bases. The CDR3 extends over 15 amino acids. V was clipped by 10 bases and J by 0 bases; unmatched bases: 11. The germline gives CDR1 ENHRY, CDR2 SYGVKD. Here the CDR3 reads CATHRDSTMNTEAFF. In nucleotides, the CDR3 is TGTGCCACTCACCGGGACAGTACTATGAACACTGAAGCTTTCTTT.

This clonotype was counted at least ten times. J is TRBJ2-7 and V is TRBV4-2, with 7 nucleotides matching TRBD1. The CDR3 is made up of 14 amino acids. V lost 4 bases, J lost 3 bases, and 6 bases stayed unmatched. Germline CDR1 LGHNA, CDR2 YNFKEQ. Here the CDR3 reads CASSPRQGSYEQYF. The CDR3 bases are TGTGCCAGCAGCCCTCGACAGGGTAGCTACGAGCAGTACTTC.

This clonotype was picked up many times. Written as DNA, the CDR3 is TGTGCCAGCAGGGCCAGCACCTACAATGAGCAGTTCTTC. Amino acid sequence: CASRASTYNEQFF. V usage is TRBV12-3 or TRBV12-4 and J usage is TRBJ2-1, with D hard to call. The CDR3 is 13 amino acids. Trimming removed 6 bases from V and 2 bases from J, with 8 bases in between.

This clonotype was counted a few times. The genes are TRBV21-1 and TRBJ2-1; the DNA was not compared with TRBD2, the D call given in the table. TRBV21-1 is tagged as a pseudogene. This CDR3 region has 16 residues. CDR3 protein: CASSESPGWAYNEQFF. CDR3 sequence (DNA): TGTGCCAGCAGCGAGTCACCGGGATGGGCTTACAATGAGCAGTTCTTC.

In this sample, this clonotype turned up many times. This chain links TRBV24-1 with TRBJ1-5, with no clear D. Germline-derived CDR1 and CDR2 are KGHDR and SFDVKD. V was pared by 5 bases and J by 1 base, with 2 bases between. There are 12 residues in the CDR3. CDR3 coding DNA: TGTGCCACCAGTGCAAGCAATCAGCCCCAGCATTTT. Protein sequence: CATSASNQPQHF.

This clonotype appeared a few times. This chain joins TRBV7-8 and TRBJ2-3; D might be TRBD1 (6 bases). Trimming left V 5 bases short and J 2 bases short, with 17 bases between. The CDR3 is 16 amino acids. CDR1 SGHVS and CDR2 FQNEAQ come from the germline V gene. The CDR3 region has the DNA TGTGCCAGCAGCCCTTCGGGACACACCAACACAGATACGCAGTATTTT. Translation gives CASSPSGHTNTDTQYF.